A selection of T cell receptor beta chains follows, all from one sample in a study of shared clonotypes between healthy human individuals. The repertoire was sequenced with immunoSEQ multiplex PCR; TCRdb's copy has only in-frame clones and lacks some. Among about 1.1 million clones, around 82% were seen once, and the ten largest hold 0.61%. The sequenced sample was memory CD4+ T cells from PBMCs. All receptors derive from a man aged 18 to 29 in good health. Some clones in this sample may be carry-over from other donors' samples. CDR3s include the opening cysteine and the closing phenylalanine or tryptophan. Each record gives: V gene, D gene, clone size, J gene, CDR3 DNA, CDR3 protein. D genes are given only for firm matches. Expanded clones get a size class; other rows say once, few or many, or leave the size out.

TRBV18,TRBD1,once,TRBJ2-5,TGTGCCAGCTCACCACCTTACAGGGGGGAAGAGACCCAGTACTTC,CASSPPYRGEETQYF
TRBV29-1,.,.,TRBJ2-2,TGCAGCGTTGTAGCGTCCGGAGGGAGCACCGGGGAGCTGTTTTTT,CSVVASGGSTGELFF
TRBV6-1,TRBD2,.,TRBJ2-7,TGTGCCAGCAGTCAAACTAGCGGACCCTACGAGCAGTACTTC,CASSQTSGPYEQYF
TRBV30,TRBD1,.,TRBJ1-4,TGTGCCTGGAGTCCACCAGGGGGAAGGGCTGAAAAACTGTTTTTT,CAWSPPGGRAEKLFF
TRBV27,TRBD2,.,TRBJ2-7,TGTGCCAGCGGACTAGCGGGAGTATACGAGCAGTACTTC,CASGLAGVYEQYF
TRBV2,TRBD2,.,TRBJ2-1,TGTGCCGGGGGAGAGCTAGCGGGAGGGGAGCAGTTCTTC,CAGGELAGGEQFF
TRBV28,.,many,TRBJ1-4,TGTGCCAGCAGTTTAACGGGGACTAATGAAAAACTGTTTTTT,CASSLTGTNEKLFF
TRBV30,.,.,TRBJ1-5,TGTGCCTGGAGGGGGACCGTCGGGGGGCCCCAGCATTTT,CAWRGTVGGPQHF
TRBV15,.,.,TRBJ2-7,TGTGCCACCAGCAGAGATCGGGGTGGAAGTGGGCAGTACTTC,CATSRDRGGSGQYF
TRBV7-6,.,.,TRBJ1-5,TGTGCCAGCAGCTTAGCCGGACACCCCAATCAGCCCCAGCATTTT,CASSLAGHPNQPQHF
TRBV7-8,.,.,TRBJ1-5,TGTGCCAGCAGCTTAGCGCGGTATCAGCCCCAGCATTTT,CASSLARYQPQHF
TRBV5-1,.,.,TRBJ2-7,TGCGCCAGCAGCTTTGGGGGGCACGGCGGGTCCTACGAGCAGTACTTC,CASSFGGHGGSYEQYF
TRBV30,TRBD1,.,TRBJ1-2,TGTGCCTGGAGGGGGACAGGGCGCTACACCTTC,CAWRGTGRYTF
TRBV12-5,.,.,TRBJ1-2,TGTGCTAGTGGTTCCGGACAGCCGGGCGACTATGGCTACACCTTC,CASGSGQPGDYGYTF
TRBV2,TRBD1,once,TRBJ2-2,TGTGCCAGCACGGAGTACAGGGGCTACACCGGGGAGCTGTTTTTT,CASTEYRGYTGELFF
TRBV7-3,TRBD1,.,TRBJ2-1,TGTGCCAGCAGCTTATTACAGTCACAGGGGTTCCATGAGCAGTTCTTC,CASSLLQSQGFHEQFF
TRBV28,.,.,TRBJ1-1,TGTGCCAGCAGTTTAGTCGAAGAGGCTTTCTTT,CASSLVEEAFF
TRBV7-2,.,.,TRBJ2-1,TGTGCCAGCAGCCAGGAGTACAATGAGCAGTTCTTC,CASSQEYNEQFF
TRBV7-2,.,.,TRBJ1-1,TGTGCCAGCAGCTTCGTGAACACTGAAGCTTTCTTT,CASSFVNTEAFF
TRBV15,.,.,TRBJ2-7,TGTGCCACCAGCAGAGATTCCAGCGAGCAGTACTTC,CATSRDSSEQYF
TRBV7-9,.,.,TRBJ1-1,TGTGCCAGCAGCTTATATAGAGAAAACACTGAAGCTTTCTTT,CASSLYRENTEAFF
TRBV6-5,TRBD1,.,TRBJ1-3,TGTGCCAGCGCCGCAGGGGGGAACTCTGGAAACACCATATATTTT,CASAAGGNSGNTIYF
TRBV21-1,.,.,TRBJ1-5,TGTGCCAGCAGCAAGTTTCGTCGGGGAAATCAGCCCCAGCATTTT,CASSKFRRGNQPQHF
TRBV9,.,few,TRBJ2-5,TGTGCCAGCAGCCCCCGAGGACAGCCGGAAGAGACCCAGTACTTC,CASSPRGQPEETQYF
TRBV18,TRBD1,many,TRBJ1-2,TGTGCCAGCTCACCGGAAAGACAGGGAGGATATGGCTACACCTTC,CASSPERQGGYGYTF
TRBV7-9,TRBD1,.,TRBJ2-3,TGTGCCAGCAGCTCGGGACAGCGCACAGATACGCAGTATTTT,CASSSGQRTDTQYF
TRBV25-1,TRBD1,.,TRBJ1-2,TGTGCCAGCAGTGAATCCGGGACAGGCGTTTATGGCTACACCTTC,CASSESGTGVYGYTF
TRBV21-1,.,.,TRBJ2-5,TGTGCCAGCATACTACAACGACTAGCGGGAATTTCTTCTGTGGGGACCCAGTACTTC,CASILQRLAGISSVGTQYF
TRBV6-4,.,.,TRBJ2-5,TGTGCCAGCAGTGGAGGGGCCCTTGAACCCACCCCGCAAGAGACCCAGTACTTC,CASSGGALEPTPQETQYF
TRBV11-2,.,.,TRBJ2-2,TGTGCCAGCAGCCCGGGACTGGCCAACACCGGGGAGCTGTTTTTT,CASSPGLANTGELFF
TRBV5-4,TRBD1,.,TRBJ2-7,TGTGCCAGCAGCCCCGTAGGACAGGGGTTTTCCTACGAGCAGTACTTC,CASSPVGQGFSYEQYF
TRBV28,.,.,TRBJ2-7,TGTGCCAGCACGTTGGGACAAACTTACGAGCAGTACTTC,CASTLGQTYEQYF
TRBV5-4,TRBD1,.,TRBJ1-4,TGTGCCAGCAGCCCCCTTGTAGGGGACAGCGGTGAAAAACTGTTTTTT,CASSPLVGDSGEKLFF
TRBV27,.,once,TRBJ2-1,TGTGCCAGCAGTTTCGACATATACAATGAGCAGTTCTTC,CASSFDIYNEQFF
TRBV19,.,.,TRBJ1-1,TGTGCCAGTAGTAGGAACAGGTTGACGAACGCTGAAGCTTTCTTT,CASSRNRLTNAEAFF
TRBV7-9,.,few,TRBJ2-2,TGTGCCAGCAGCAGTCTAAGGAACACCGGGGAGCTGTTTTTT,CASSSLRNTGELFF
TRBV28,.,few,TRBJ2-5,TGTGCCAGCAGTCCCCCGGCCCGCGGAGGCGAGACCCAGTACTTC,CASSPPARGGETQYF
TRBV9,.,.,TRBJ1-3,TGTGCCAGCAGCCCGTCGACAGTTAGCTCTGGAAACACCATATATTTT,CASSPSTVSSGNTIYF
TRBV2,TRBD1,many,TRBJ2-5,TGTGCCAGCAGATCCCAGACAGGGGGGGAGACCCAGTACTTC,CASRSQTGGETQYF
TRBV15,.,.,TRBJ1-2,TGTGCCACCAGCAGAGGAGGAAAACTATCTAACTATGGCTACACCTTC,CATSRGGKLSNYGYTF
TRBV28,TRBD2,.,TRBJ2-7,TGTGCCAGCAGCCCGGGACTAGCGGCAACCTACGAGCAGTACTTC,CASSPGLAATYEQYF